The sequence of this TCR beta chain was determined in a study of Tregs in tolerant kidney transplant recipients. Overall study results and limits: Few patients were studied, so findings need validation in larger groups. Nucleotide sequences could not be compared across some patients' samples due to primer changes.

Deletions cut 1 base from V and 6 bases from J, with 16 bases between. Germline assignment: CDR1 SGHVS and CDR2 FQNEAQ. This CDR3 region has 15 residues. Remarks on this clone: The antigen remains unidentified.

Unstimulated regulatory T cells (CD4+CD25+CD127-), CD4+CD25- non-regulatory cells, CD4 and CD8 cells were FACS-sorted from thawed PBMCs. Sequencing was performed with immunoSEQ multiplex PCR; in TCRdb, only in-frame clones are kept and a portion is missing. The data hold 75,000 to 85,000 clones, with approximately 90% observed a single time. The TCR sequence derives from a human donor who received a combined kidney and bone marrow transplant. The sequences come from Tregs from blood, collected before the transplant. The chain couples TRBV7-8 to TRBJ2-7; unclear D gene. In DNA, the CDR3 is TGTGCCAGCAGCTTAGGTCTGAGTTTTGCGTTCGAGCAGTACTTC. Its translation is CASSLGLSFAFEQYF.